The TCR beta chain under discussion was sequenced for a study of breast tumors, draining lymph nodes, adjacent tissues. Study-level results: Most tumor T cells seemingly derive from lymph node, then expand in tumor. Tumor T cell lymph node origin was a supported hypothesis, not proven. Compared with lymph nodes, tumors were less diverse; compared with nontumor tissue, more. Compared with basal-like, luminal-like tumors shared significantly more repertoire with nontumor tissue.

This CDR3 has 15 residues. The V and J ends lost 3 bases and 2 bases respectively, with 12 bases between them. Comments on this clonotype: Its antigen remains unidentified.

MiXCR, run by TCRdb on the multiplex PCR reads, gives a single entry per CDR3 protein. The table lists 11,000 to 15,000 distinct CDR3 sequences, roughly 55% of them singletons. The origin of this receptor is a female donor with breast cancer. Some clones in this sample may be carry-over from other donors' samples. Sample: tumor-adjacent breast tissue. V and J are TRBV12-3 or TRBV12-4 and TRBJ2-3; tentative D call: TRBD1 (5 bases). The DNA of the CDR3 is TGTGCCAGCAGTTTTAGGGGCAGACTCACAGATACGCAGTATTTT. As protein: CASSFRGRLTDTQYF.